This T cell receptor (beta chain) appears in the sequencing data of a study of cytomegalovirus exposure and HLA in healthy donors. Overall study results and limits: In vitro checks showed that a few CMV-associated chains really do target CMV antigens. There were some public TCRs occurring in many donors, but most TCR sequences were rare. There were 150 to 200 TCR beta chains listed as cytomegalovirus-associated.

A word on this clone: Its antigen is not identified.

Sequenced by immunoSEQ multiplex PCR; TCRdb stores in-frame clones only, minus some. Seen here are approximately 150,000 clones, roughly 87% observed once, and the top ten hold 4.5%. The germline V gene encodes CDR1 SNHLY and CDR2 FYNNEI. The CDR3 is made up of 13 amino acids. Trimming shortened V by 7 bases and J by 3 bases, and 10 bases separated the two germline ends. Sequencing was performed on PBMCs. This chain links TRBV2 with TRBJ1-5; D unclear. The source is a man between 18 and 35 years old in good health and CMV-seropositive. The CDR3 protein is CASNTEINQPQHF. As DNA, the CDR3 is TGTGCCAGCAATACAGAGATCAATCAGCCCCAGCATTTT.